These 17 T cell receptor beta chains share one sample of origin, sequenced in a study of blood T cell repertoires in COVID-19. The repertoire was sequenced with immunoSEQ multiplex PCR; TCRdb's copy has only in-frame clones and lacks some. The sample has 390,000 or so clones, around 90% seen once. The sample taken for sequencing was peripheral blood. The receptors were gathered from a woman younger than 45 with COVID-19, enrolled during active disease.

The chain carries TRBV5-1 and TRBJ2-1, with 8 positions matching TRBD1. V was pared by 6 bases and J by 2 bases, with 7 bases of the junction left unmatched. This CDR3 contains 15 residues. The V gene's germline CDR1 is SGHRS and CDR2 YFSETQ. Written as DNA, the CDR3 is TGCGCCAGCATCCCCGGGGACAGGACCTACAATGAGCAGTTCTTC. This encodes CASIPGDRTYNEQFF. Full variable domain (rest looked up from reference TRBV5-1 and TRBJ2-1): KAGVTQTPRYLIKTRGQQVTLSCSPISGHRSVSWYQQTPGQGLQFLFEYFSETQRNKGNFPGRFSGRQFSNSRSEMNVSTLELGDSALYLCASIPGDRTYNEQFFGPGTRLTVL.

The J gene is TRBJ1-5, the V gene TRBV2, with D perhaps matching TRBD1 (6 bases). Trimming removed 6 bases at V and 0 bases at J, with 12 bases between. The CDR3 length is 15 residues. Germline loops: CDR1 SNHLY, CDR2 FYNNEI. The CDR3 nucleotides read TGTGCCAGCAGACCGGACAGCTATAGCAATCAGCCCCAGCATTTT. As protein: CASRPDSYSNQPQHF.

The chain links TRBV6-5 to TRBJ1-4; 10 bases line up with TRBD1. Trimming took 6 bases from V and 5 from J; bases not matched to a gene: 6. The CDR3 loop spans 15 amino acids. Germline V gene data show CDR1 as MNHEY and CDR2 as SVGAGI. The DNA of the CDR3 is TGTGCCAGCAGCGACAGGGGGCGCGGGAATGAAAAACTGTTTTTT. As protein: CASSDRGRGNEKLFF.

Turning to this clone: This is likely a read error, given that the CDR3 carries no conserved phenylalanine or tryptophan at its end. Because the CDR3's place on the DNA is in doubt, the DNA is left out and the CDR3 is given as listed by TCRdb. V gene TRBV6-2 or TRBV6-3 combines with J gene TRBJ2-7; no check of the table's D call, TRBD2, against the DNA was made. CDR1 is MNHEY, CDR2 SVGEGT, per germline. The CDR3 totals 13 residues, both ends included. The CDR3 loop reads CASSGLRGTSGIL.

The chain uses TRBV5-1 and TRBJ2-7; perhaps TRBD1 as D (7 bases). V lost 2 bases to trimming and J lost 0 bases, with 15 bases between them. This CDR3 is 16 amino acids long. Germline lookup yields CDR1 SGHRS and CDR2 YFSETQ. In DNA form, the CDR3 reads TGCGCCAGCAGCTTAGGGGGGACAGCCACCTCCTACGAGCAGTACGTC. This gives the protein CASSLGGTATSYEQYV.

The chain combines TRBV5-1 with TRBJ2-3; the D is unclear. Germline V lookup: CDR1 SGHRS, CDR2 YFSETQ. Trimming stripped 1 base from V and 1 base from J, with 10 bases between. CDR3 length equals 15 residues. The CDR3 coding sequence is TGCGCCAGCAGCTTGTCGAGTTACGGCACAGATACGCAGTATTTT. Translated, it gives CASSLSSYGTDTQYF.

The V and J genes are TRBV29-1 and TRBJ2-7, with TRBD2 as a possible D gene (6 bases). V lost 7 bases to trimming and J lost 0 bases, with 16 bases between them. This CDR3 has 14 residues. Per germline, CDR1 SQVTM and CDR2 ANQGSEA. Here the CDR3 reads CSARRAGPSYEQYF. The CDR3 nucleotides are TGCAGCGCCCGCAGGGCGGGGCCCTCCTACGAGCAGTACTTC.

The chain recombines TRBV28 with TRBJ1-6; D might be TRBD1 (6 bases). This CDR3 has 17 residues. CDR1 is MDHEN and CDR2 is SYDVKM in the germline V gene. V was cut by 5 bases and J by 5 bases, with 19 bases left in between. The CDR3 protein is CASSPYGQKQDNSPLHF. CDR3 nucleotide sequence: TGTGCCAGCAGTCCGTACGGACAGAAACAAGATAATTCACCCCTCCACTTT.

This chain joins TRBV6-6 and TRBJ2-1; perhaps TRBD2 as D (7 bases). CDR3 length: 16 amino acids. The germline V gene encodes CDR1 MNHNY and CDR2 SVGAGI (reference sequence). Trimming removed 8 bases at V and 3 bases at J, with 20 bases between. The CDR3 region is CASRLGGGTGYNEQFF. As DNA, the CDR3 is TGTGCCAGCCGCCTAGGGGGGGGTACAGGCTACAATGAGCAGTTCTTC.

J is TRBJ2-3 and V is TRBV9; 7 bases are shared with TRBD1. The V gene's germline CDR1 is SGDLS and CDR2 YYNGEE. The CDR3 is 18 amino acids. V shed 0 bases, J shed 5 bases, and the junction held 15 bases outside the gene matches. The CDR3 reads CASSVEAGGGYSLDTQYF. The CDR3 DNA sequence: TGTGCCAGCAGCGTAGAGGCAGGGGGTGGGTATTCGTTAGATACGCAGTATTTT.

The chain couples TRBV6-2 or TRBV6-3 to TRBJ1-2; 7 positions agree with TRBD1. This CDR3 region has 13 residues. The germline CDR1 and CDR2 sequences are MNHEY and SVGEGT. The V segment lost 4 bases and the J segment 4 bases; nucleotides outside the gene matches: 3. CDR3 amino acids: CASSWGQSYGYTF. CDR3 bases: TGTGCCAGCAGTTGGGGACAGAGCTATGGCTACACCTTC.

CDR3 loop: CASSTRLAGEPDTQYF. The DNA of the CDR3 is TGTGCCAGTAGTACCCGACTAGCGGGAGAGCCAGATACGCAGTATTTT. The gene calls are TRBV19 and TRBJ2-3, with TRBD2 identical over 12 bases. The CDR3 loop spans 16 amino acids. Germline-derived CDR1 and CDR2 are LNHDA and SQIVND (reference sequence). Unmatched junction bases numbered 6, after V lost 4 bases and J lost 4 bases.

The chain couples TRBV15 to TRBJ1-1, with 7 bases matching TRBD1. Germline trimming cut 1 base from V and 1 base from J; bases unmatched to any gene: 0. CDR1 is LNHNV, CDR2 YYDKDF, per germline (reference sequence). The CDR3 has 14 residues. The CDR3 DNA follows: TGTGCCACCAGCAGAGGGGACAGGAACACTGAAGCTTTCTTT. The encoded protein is CATSRGDRNTEAFF. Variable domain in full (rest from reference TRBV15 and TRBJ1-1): DAMVIQNPRYQVTQFGKPVTLSCSQTLNHNVMYWYQQKSSQAPKLLFHYYDKDFNNEADTPDNFQSRRPNTSFCFLDIRSPGLGDTAMYLCATSRGDRNTEAFFGQGTRLTVV.

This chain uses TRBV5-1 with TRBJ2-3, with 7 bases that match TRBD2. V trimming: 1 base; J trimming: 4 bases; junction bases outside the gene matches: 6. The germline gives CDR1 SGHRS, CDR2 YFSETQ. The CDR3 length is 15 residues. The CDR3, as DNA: TGCGCCAGCAGCTTGAGGGCGGGAGTAGCAGATACGCAGTATTTT. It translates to CASSLRAGVADTQYF.

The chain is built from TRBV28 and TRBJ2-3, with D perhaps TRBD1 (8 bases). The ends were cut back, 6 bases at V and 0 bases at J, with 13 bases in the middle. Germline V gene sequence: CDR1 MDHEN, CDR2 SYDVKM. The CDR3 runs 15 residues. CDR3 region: CASRGGTGSTDTQYF. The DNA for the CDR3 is TGTGCCAGCAGGGGGGGGACAGGTAGCACAGATACGCAGTATTTT. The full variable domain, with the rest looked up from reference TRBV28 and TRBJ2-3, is DVKVTQSSRYLVKRTGEKVFLECVQDMDHENMFWYRQDPGLGLRLIYFSYDVKMKEKGDIPEGYSVSREKKERFSLILESASTNQTSMYLCASRGGTGSTDTQYFGPGTRLTVL.

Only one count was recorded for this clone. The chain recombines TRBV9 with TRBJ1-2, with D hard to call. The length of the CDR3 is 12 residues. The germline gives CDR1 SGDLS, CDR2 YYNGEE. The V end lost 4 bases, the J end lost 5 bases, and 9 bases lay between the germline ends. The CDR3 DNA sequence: TGTGCCAGCAGCCCCACGACTTATGGCTACACCTTC. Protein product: CASSPTTYGYTF.

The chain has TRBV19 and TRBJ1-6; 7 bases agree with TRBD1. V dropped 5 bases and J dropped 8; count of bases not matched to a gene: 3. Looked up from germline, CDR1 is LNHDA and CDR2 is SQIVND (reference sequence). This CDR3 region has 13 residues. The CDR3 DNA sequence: TGTGCCAGTAGTTATGACAGGGATTCACCCCTCCACTTT. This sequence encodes CASSYDRDSPLHF. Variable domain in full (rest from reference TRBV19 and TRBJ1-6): DGGITQSPKYLFRKEGQNVTLSCEQNLNHDAMYWYRQDPGQGLRLIYYSQIVNDFQKGDIAEGYSVSREKKESFPLTVTSAQKNPTAFYLCASSYDRDSPLHFGNGTRLTVT.